A selection of T cell receptor beta chains follows, all from one sample in a study of shared clonotypes between healthy human individuals. The protocol was immunoSEQ multiplex PCR, while the TCRdb copy is restricted to in-frame clones and leaves out a portion. This sample yields over 850,000 clones, of which around three quarters are seen a single time; 0.6% to 0.7% belongs to the top ten. Sequenced: memory CD4+ T cells from PBMCs. All receptors come from a man between 18 and 29 years old in good health. Some clones in this sample may be carry-over from other donors' samples. Both conserved end residues are part of each CDR3. Each record gives: CDR3 DNA, CDR3 protein, V gene, CDR3 length, J gene, D gene, clone size. D genes are given only for firm matches. The listing skips clone size in some rows; elsewhere it reads once, few, many or a size class.

CDR3nt: TGTGCCAGCAGTCCCGTAGCGGGAGTTTTCTATGAGCAGTTCTTC; CDR3aa: CASSPVAGVFYEQFF; v_gene: TRBV28; len: 15; j_gene: TRBJ2-1; d_gene: TRBD2; abundance: .
CDR3nt: TGTGCCAGCAGCGTAGCCGGCCTAGCGGGAGGTGCGGAGCAGTTCTTC; CDR3aa: CASSVAGLAGGAEQFF; v_gene: TRBV9; len: 16; j_gene: TRBJ2-1; d_gene: TRBD2; abundance: .
CDR3nt: TGTGCCAGCAGCCAAGATCAGGAGCGAGAGCAGTACTTC; CDR3aa: CASSQDQEREQYF; v_gene: TRBV4-2; len: 13; j_gene: TRBJ2-5; d_gene: .; abundance: few
CDR3nt: TGTGCCAGCAGTTTATGGGGTGTTCCAGATACGCAGTATTTT; CDR3aa: CASSLWGVPDTQYF; v_gene: TRBV27; len: 14; j_gene: TRBJ2-3; d_gene: .; abundance: .
CDR3nt: TGTGCCAGCTCTTACAGGGGTATGAACACTGAAGCTTTCTTT; CDR3aa: CASSYRGMNTEAFF; v_gene: TRBV18; len: 14; j_gene: TRBJ1-1; d_gene: TRBD1; abundance: .
CDR3nt: TGTGCCAGCAGTCCAACAGGGAGGGACACTGAAGCTTTCTTT; CDR3aa: CASSPTGRDTEAFF; v_gene: TRBV28; len: 14; j_gene: TRBJ1-1; d_gene: .; abundance: .
CDR3nt: TGTGCCAGCAGCCGCGAAGTCCGGGGTCATAGCGGAGCCACAGATACGCAGTATTTT; CDR3aa: CASSREVRGHSGATDTQYF; v_gene: TRBV11-2; len: 19; j_gene: TRBJ2-3; d_gene: .; abundance: many
CDR3nt: TGCGCCAGCAGCTCGGACCCTGGGACAGCCTACGAGCAGTACTTC; CDR3aa: CASSSDPGTAYEQYF; v_gene: TRBV5-1; len: 15; j_gene: TRBJ2-7; d_gene: TRBD1; abundance: .
CDR3nt: TGTGCCAGCAGTCAGGACTATTACAATGAGCAGTTCTTC; CDR3aa: CASSQDYYNEQFF; v_gene: TRBV7-2; len: 13; j_gene: TRBJ2-1; d_gene: .; abundance: .
CDR3nt: TGTGCCAGCAGCTTAATGTACAGGGGCCTCCGGGGCTACACCTTC; CDR3aa: CASSLMYRGLRGYTF; v_gene: TRBV11-2; len: 15; j_gene: TRBJ1-2; d_gene: TRBD1; abundance: .
CDR3nt: TGCGCCAGCAGCCCTGACAGGGGGGATCAGCCCCAGCATTTT; CDR3aa: CASSPDRGDQPQHF; v_gene: TRBV5-1; len: 14; j_gene: TRBJ1-5; d_gene: TRBD1; abundance: .
CDR3nt: TGTGCCAGCAGCTTAGGGGGCCCCACAGATACGCAGTATTTT; CDR3aa: CASSLGGPTDTQYF; v_gene: TRBV7-3; len: 14; j_gene: TRBJ2-3; d_gene: .; abundance: .
CDR3nt: TGTGCCGAGGAGGGGGCATCTGGCTACACCTTC; CDR3aa: CAEEGASGYTF; v_gene: TRBV12-5; len: 11; j_gene: TRBJ1-2; d_gene: TRBD1; abundance: .
CDR3nt: TGTGCCAGCAGCCCGGGGGGAGGCACTGAAGCTTTCTTT; CDR3aa: CASSPGGGTEAFF; v_gene: TRBV7-3; len: 13; j_gene: TRBJ1-1; d_gene: .; abundance: .
CDR3nt: TGTGCCAGCAGCACAGGGAGCAGGGACAAGACCTTC; CDR3aa: CASSTGSRDKTF; v_gene: TRBV11-3; len: 12; j_gene: TRBJ1-2; d_gene: .; abundance: many
CDR3nt: TGTGCCACCAGCAGACAGACAGGGGACACTGAAGCTTTCTTT; CDR3aa: CATSRQTGDTEAFF; v_gene: TRBV15; len: 14; j_gene: TRBJ1-1; d_gene: TRBD1; abundance: once
CDR3nt: TGTGCCAGCTCACCACCCGACTATAGTGAGACCCAGTACTTC; CDR3aa: CASSPPDYSETQYF; v_gene: TRBV18; len: 14; j_gene: TRBJ2-5; d_gene: .; abundance: .
CDR3nt: TGTGCCAGCATAAGGACGTCCGCCGGGGAGCTGTTTTTT; CDR3aa: CASIRTSAGELFF; v_gene: TRBV28; len: 13; j_gene: TRBJ2-2; d_gene: .; abundance: .
CDR3nt: TGTGCCAGTAAGGGCGGATCCTATGGCTACACCTTC; CDR3aa: CASKGGSYGYTF; v_gene: TRBV19; len: 12; j_gene: TRBJ1-2; d_gene: .; abundance: .
CDR3nt: TGTGCCAGCAGCCCGCCGGGACGAGAAGAGACCCAGTACTTC; CDR3aa: CASSPPGREETQYF; v_gene: TRBV5-4; len: 14; j_gene: TRBJ2-5; d_gene: .; abundance: .
CDR3nt: TGTGCCAGCAGCCAACTTGGGACAGATACGCAGTATTTT; CDR3aa: CASSQLGTDTQYF; v_gene: TRBV14; len: 13; j_gene: TRBJ2-3; d_gene: .; abundance: .
CDR3nt: TGTGCCAGCAAGGTTTTGAACACTGAAGCTTTCTTT; CDR3aa: CASKVLNTEAFF; v_gene: TRBV28; len: 12; j_gene: TRBJ1-1; d_gene: .; abundance: .
CDR3nt: TGCGCCAGCAGCTTGGGCACAAGTTTTGAAGCTTTCTTT; CDR3aa: CASSLGTSFEAFF; v_gene: TRBV5-1; len: 13; j_gene: TRBJ1-1; d_gene: .; abundance: .
CDR3nt: TGTGCCAGCAGCTTGGTAGCGGGCTACAATGAGCAGTTCTTC; CDR3aa: CASSLVAGYNEQFF; v_gene: TRBV5-4; len: 14; j_gene: TRBJ2-1; d_gene: TRBD2; abundance: .
CDR3nt: TGTGCCAGCAGCTTGGATAGGGGTGGGGGCGAGACCCAGTACTTC; CDR3aa: CASSLDRGGGETQYF; v_gene: TRBV5-4; len: 15; j_gene: TRBJ2-5; d_gene: .; abundance: .
CDR3nt: TGTGCCAGCAGCTTAGGTCGCTGGGGTAGCACCAACAATGAGCAGTTCTTC; CDR3aa: CASSLGRWGSTNNEQFF; v_gene: TRBV7-3; len: 17; j_gene: TRBJ2-1; d_gene: .; abundance: .
CDR3nt: TGTGCCAGCAGTACCCGGGACAGGGCCTATTATAGCAATCAGCCCCAGCATTTT; CDR3aa: CASSTRDRAYYSNQPQHF; v_gene: TRBV28; len: 18; j_gene: TRBJ1-5; d_gene: TRBD1; abundance: once
CDR3nt: TGCGCCAGCAGTGAGTACGCGGCTGAATCCTACGAGCAGTACTTC; CDR3aa: CASSEYAAESYEQYF; v_gene: TRBV10-2; len: 15; j_gene: TRBJ2-7; d_gene: .; abundance: .
CDR3nt: TGCAGTGCTAGAACTAAGGGTGAAGCTTTCTTT; CDR3aa: CSARTKGEAFF; v_gene: TRBV20-1; len: 11; j_gene: TRBJ1-1; d_gene: .; abundance: .
CDR3nt: TGCGCCAGCAGCCCCCTTGGATTCGGCGGTGGGGAGACCCAGTACTTC; CDR3aa: CASSPLGFGGGETQYF; v_gene: TRBV5-1; len: 16; j_gene: TRBJ2-5; d_gene: .; abundance: .
CDR3nt: TGCGCCAGCAGCCCGCGAATACTAGCGGGAACCTCCTACAATGAGCAGTTCTTC; CDR3aa: CASSPRILAGTSYNEQFF; v_gene: TRBV5-1; len: 18; j_gene: TRBJ2-1; d_gene: TRBD2; abundance: many
CDR3nt: TGCAGTGCCAGAGGTCTAGGTATAGGGTATTTT; CDR3aa: CSARGLGIGYF; v_gene: TRBV20-1; len: 11; j_gene: TRBJ2-3; d_gene: .; abundance: .
CDR3nt: TGTGCCAGCAGTTCGGACAGGCCGGGACTTGGAAACACCATATATTTT; CDR3aa: CASSSDRPGLGNTIYF; v_gene: TRBV6-5; len: 16; j_gene: TRBJ1-3; d_gene: TRBD1; abundance: .
CDR3nt: TGTGCCAGCAGCGCCAGGACTAGCGGGAGTAGCGGGGAGCTGTTTTTT; CDR3aa: CASSARTSGSSGELFF; v_gene: TRBV9; len: 16; j_gene: TRBJ2-2; d_gene: TRBD2; abundance: .
CDR3nt: TGTGCCAGCAGCTTATATTTGGACGGCGGGGAGTCCTATGGCTACACCTTC; CDR3aa: CASSLYLDGGESYGYTF; v_gene: TRBV7-2; len: 17; j_gene: TRBJ1-2; d_gene: .; abundance: .
CDR3nt: TGTGCCAGCAGGGGGGACAGCCAACCCTACGAGCAGTACTTC; CDR3aa: CASRGDSQPYEQYF; v_gene: TRBV7-9; len: 14; j_gene: TRBJ2-7; d_gene: TRBD1; abundance: .
CDR3nt: TGTGCCAGCAGCTCGATACGGACGGCAATATACGGAGATACGCAGTATTTT; CDR3aa: CASSSIRTAIYGDTQYF; v_gene: TRBV28; len: 17; j_gene: TRBJ2-3; d_gene: .; abundance: .
CDR3nt: TGCGCCAGCAGCTTGACGGGACAGACTAGCGAGGATACGCAGTATTTT; CDR3aa: CASSLTGQTSEDTQYF; v_gene: TRBV5-1; len: 16; j_gene: TRBJ2-3; d_gene: .; abundance: .
CDR3nt: TGCGCCAGCATAACGGGCACTGAAGCTTTCTTT; CDR3aa: CASITGTEAFF; v_gene: TRBV5-1; len: 11; j_gene: TRBJ1-1; d_gene: .; abundance: .
CDR3nt: TGTGCCATCGGGTCGGCTAGCGGTACCTCCACCGGGGAGCTGTTTTTT; CDR3aa: CAIGSASGTSTGELFF; v_gene: TRBV10-3; len: 16; j_gene: TRBJ2-2; d_gene: TRBD2; abundance: few
CDR3nt: TGTGCCAGCTCCCCTAATACAGGGGGCATGTATAGTCCTGAAGCTTTCTTT; CDR3aa: CASSPNTGGMYSPEAFF; v_gene: TRBV18; len: 17; j_gene: TRBJ1-1; d_gene: TRBD1; abundance: many
CDR3nt: TGTGCCAGCAGCTTAGTTGGGGCTTGGGGGTACCAAGAGACCCAGTACTTC; CDR3aa: CASSLVGAWGYQETQYF; v_gene: TRBV7-9; len: 17; j_gene: TRBJ2-5; d_gene: .; abundance: .
CDR3nt: TGTGCCAGCAGCTTAGGGACAGGGGATGTGGGCCAGTACTTC; CDR3aa: CASSLGTGDVGQYF; v_gene: TRBV7-7; len: 14; j_gene: TRBJ2-5; d_gene: TRBD1; abundance: .
CDR3nt: TGTGCCAGCAGCCAAGATTTCAGGGACGCTGAAGCTTTCTTT; CDR3aa: CASSQDFRDAEAFF; v_gene: TRBV14; len: 14; j_gene: TRBJ1-1; d_gene: .; abundance: .
CDR3nt: TGCGCCAGCAGCCCATCCAACTACGAGCAGTACTTC; CDR3aa: CASSPSNYEQYF; v_gene: TRBV4-1; len: 12; j_gene: TRBJ2-7; d_gene: .; abundance: .
CDR3nt: TGTGCCAGCAGTAACGAACTCAGGAACACTGAAGCTTTCTTT; CDR3aa: CASSNELRNTEAFF; v_gene: TRBV28; len: 14; j_gene: TRBJ1-1; d_gene: .; abundance: .
CDR3nt: TGCGCCAGCAGCGACCACGGTCCTAACACCGGGGAGCTGTTTTTT; CDR3aa: CASSDHGPNTGELFF; v_gene: TRBV5-1; len: 15; j_gene: TRBJ2-2; d_gene: .; abundance: few
CDR3nt: TGTGCCAGCAGCCTCCTCACATGGGCGAACACCGGGGAGCTGTTTTTT; CDR3aa: CASSLLTWANTGELFF; v_gene: TRBV5-5; len: 16; j_gene: TRBJ2-2; d_gene: .; abundance: .
CDR3nt: TGTGCCTGGAGTCCAGTTCCGAACACTGAAGCTTTCTTT; CDR3aa: CAWSPVPNTEAFF; v_gene: TRBV30; len: 13; j_gene: TRBJ1-1; d_gene: .; abundance: .
CDR3nt: TGTGCCAGCAGTATTACCGGGACAGTATTCTACGAGCAGTACTTC; CDR3aa: CASSITGTVFYEQYF; v_gene: TRBV7-3; len: 15; j_gene: TRBJ2-7; d_gene: TRBD1; abundance: once
CDR3nt: TGTGCCAGCAGTCCCCGGACAGGGATAAGCAATCAGCCCCAGCATTTT; CDR3aa: CASSPRTGISNQPQHF; v_gene: TRBV27; len: 16; j_gene: TRBJ1-5; d_gene: TRBD1; abundance: .
CDR3nt: TGTGCCAGCAGCCCGCGTGGACCTAGCGAGCAGTTCTTC; CDR3aa: CASSPRGPSEQFF; v_gene: TRBV7-2; len: 13; j_gene: TRBJ2-1; d_gene: .; abundance: few